This T cell receptor (beta chain) was found in a study of T cell repertoires in cytomegalovirus infection. Across the study: Public TCR beta signatures were indicative of both CMV infection and a matching HLA type.

The CDR3 totals 15 residues. Trimming removed 2 bases from V and 4 bases from J, with 15 bases in between. The germline V gene encodes CDR1 DFQATT and CDR2 SNEGSKA (reference sequence). As for this clonotype: Antigen unknown.

MiXCR was run by TCRdb on the reads, yielding one entry per CDR3 protein. The data hold approximately 500,000 distinct CDR3 sequences, with about 15% observed a single time. Study results and caveats: In two of eight donors, the top clonotype was HLA-C-restricted CMV-specific. Summed frequency of public TCR beta families distinguished CMV carriers with the relevant HLA.

The V and J genes are TRBV20-1 and TRBJ1-3; weak D call: TRBD1 (5 bases). Sequenced material: CD8+ T cells from PBMCs. The receptor comes from a human donor in good health (CMV status not recorded). Some clones in this sample may be carry-over from other donors' samples. The chain's CDR3 is CSARPTGTSGNTIYF. The CDR3 nucleotides read TGCAGTGCTAGACCAACCGGGACCAGCGGAAACACCATATATTTT.